This T cell receptor beta chain was identified in a study of T cell responses to AZD1222 COVID-19 vaccine. Overall study: Recipients boosted at about 4 weeks or about 12 weeks are pooled.

As for this clone: What it binds is not known.

Germline CDR1 is SEHNR and CDR2 is FQNEAQ (reference sequence). V was cut by 5 bases and J by 8 bases, with 15 bases left in between. CDR3 length equals 14 residues. General study points: White British donors predominated, females outnumbered males, and clonal diversity was possibly underestimated. Spike-specific TCR breadth and depth rose after two AZD1222 doses. Among AZD1222 vaccinees, only six were seropositive at baseline.

Method: immunoSEQ multiplex PCR; TCRdb's copy keeps in-frame clones and lacks some. The sample holds 90,000 to 150,000 clones; roughly 90% are singletons and the top ten take under 9%. The chain joins TRBV7-9 to TRBJ1-4; D is ambiguous. This material consisted of peripheral blood, taken on day 0 of AZD1222 vaccination. The sequence was obtained from an adult in good health. CDR3 in amino acids: CASSPRGREEKLFF. The DNA for the CDR3 is TGTGCCAGCAGCCCCCGCGGGAGGGAAGAAAAACTGTTTTTT.